Listed below are T cell receptor beta chains from one sample, sequenced in a study of ipilimumab plus nivolumab after autologous stem cell transplantation. The assay was immunoSEQ multiplex PCR, and TCRdb's table has in-frame clones only and misses some. The sample includes tens of thousands of clones, 65% to 85% seen only once; the top ten take about 2.2%. This specimen was PBMCs, taken in a trial of ipilimumab plus nivolumab as post-transplant consolidation. Receptor source: a male donor with diffuse large B-cell lymphoma. The CDR3 runs from the conserved cysteine through the conserved F or W. A D gene is named only where the DNA matches it firmly. Clone sizes are given selectively: once, few, many, or a class where the clone is expanded.

v_call: TRBV9; d_call: TRBD1; j_call: TRBJ2-2; clone_size: once; cdr3_aa: CASSPQRGKGGGSGELFF; cdr3_nt: TGTGCCAGCAGCCCGCAAAGGGGGAAAGGGGGCGGTTCCGGGGAGCTGTTTTTT
v_call: TRBV2; d_call: .; j_call: TRBJ1-6; clone_size: .; cdr3_aa: CASRYSGPLHF; cdr3_nt: TGTGCCAGCAGGTATTCTGGACCCCTCCACTTT
v_call: TRBV10-2; d_call: TRBD1; j_call: TRBJ2-5; clone_size: .; cdr3_aa: CASSSPGTGDETQYF; cdr3_nt: TGCGCCAGCTCTAGCCCTGGAACAGGGGATGAGACCCAGTACTTC
v_call: TRBV6-1; d_call: .; j_call: TRBJ1-1; clone_size: .; cdr3_aa: CASRMETEAFF; cdr3_nt: TGTGCCAGCAGGATGGAGACTGAAGCTTTCTTT
v_call: TRBV5-1; d_call: TRBD2; j_call: TRBJ2-7; clone_size: .; cdr3_aa: CASSLGTSTRGRQYF; cdr3_nt: TGCGCCAGCAGCTTGGGGACTAGCACCCGGGGACGGCAGTACTTC
v_call: TRBV18; d_call: .; j_call: TRBJ2-2; clone_size: .; cdr3_aa: CASSPSAGGGTGELFF; cdr3_nt: TGTGCCAGCTCACCCTCTGCCGGGGGAGGCACCGGGGAGCTGTTTTTT
v_call: TRBV7-2; d_call: TRBD2; j_call: TRBJ2-7; clone_size: .; cdr3_aa: CASSFGTSGNYEQYF; cdr3_nt: TGTGCCAGCAGCTTTGGGACTAGCGGGAACTACGAGCAGTACTTC
v_call: TRBV10-3; d_call: .; j_call: TRBJ2-5; clone_size: once; cdr3_aa: CAISESPEQETQYF; cdr3_nt: TGTGCCATCAGTGAGTCGCCGGAGCAAGAGACCCAGTACTTC
v_call: TRBV13; d_call: TRBD2; j_call: TRBJ2-3; clone_size: .; cdr3_aa: CASSYSGGAGTDTQYF; cdr3_nt: TGTGCCAGCAGCTATAGCGGGGGGGCCGGGACAGATACGCAGTATTTT
v_call: TRBV19; d_call: .; j_call: TRBJ1-1; clone_size: .; cdr3_aa: CASSIRAGERTFF; cdr3_nt: TGTGCCAGTAGTATTAGAGCCGGAGAAAGGACTTTCTTT
v_call: TRBV19; d_call: .; j_call: TRBJ1-2; clone_size: few; cdr3_aa: CASSGVMGYGYTF; cdr3_nt: TGTGCCAGTAGTGGGGTCATGGGCTACGGCTACACCTTC
v_call: TRBV13; d_call: TRBD1; j_call: TRBJ2-2; clone_size: .; cdr3_aa: CASSPRSPGGPGELFF; cdr3_nt: TGTGCCAGCAGCCCCCGGTCCCCAGGGGGACCCGGGGAGCTGTTTTTT
v_call: TRBV4-2; d_call: .; j_call: TRBJ1-3; clone_size: .; cdr3_aa: CASSQGKQVGNTIYF; cdr3_nt: TGTGCCAGCAGCCAGGGTAAGCAGGTCGGAAACACCATATATTTT
v_call: TRBV7-9; d_call: TRBD2; j_call: TRBJ2-7; clone_size: .; cdr3_aa: CASSRLAGLSYEQYF; cdr3_nt: TGTGCCAGCAGCCGACTAGCGGGGCTTTCCTACGAGCAGTACTTC
v_call: TRBV4-1; d_call: .; j_call: TRBJ2-7; clone_size: once; cdr3_aa: CASSQAGTYEQYF; cdr3_nt: TGCGCCAGCAGCCAGGCCGGAACCTACGAGCAGTACTTC
v_call: TRBV12-5; d_call: .; j_call: TRBJ2-3; clone_size: .; cdr3_aa: CASGLVKGLSTDTQYF; cdr3_nt: TGTGCTAGTGGTTTGGTAAAGGGTCTGAGCACAGATACGCAGTATTTT
v_call: TRBV7-8; d_call: .; j_call: TRBJ1-4; clone_size: .; cdr3_aa: CASSSDSGHEKLFF; cdr3_nt: TGTGCCAGCAGCTCCGACTCGGGCCATGAAAAACTGTTTTTT
v_call: TRBV6-5; d_call: .; j_call: TRBJ1-1; clone_size: once; cdr3_aa: CAARRDLNTEAFF; cdr3_nt: TGTGCCGCACGACGGGATTTGAACACTGAAGCTTTCTTT
v_call: TRBV5-5; d_call: .; j_call: TRBJ1-1; clone_size: .; cdr3_aa: CASSLDLAITEAFF; cdr3_nt: TGTGCCAGCAGCTTGGATTTAGCGATTACTGAAGCTTTCTTT
v_call: TRBV14; d_call: TRBD1; j_call: TRBJ2-5; clone_size: few; cdr3_aa: CASSPQTGAEETQYF; cdr3_nt: TGTGCCAGCAGCCCCCAGACAGGGGCCGAAGAGACCCAGTACTTC
v_call: TRBV5-1; d_call: TRBD1; j_call: TRBJ2-2; clone_size: .; cdr3_aa: CASSRSGQGTGELFF; cdr3_nt: TGCGCCAGCAGCAGATCAGGACAGGGTACCGGGGAGCTGTTTTTT
v_call: TRBV23-1; d_call: .; j_call: TRBJ1-1; clone_size: .; cdr3_aa: CASSFPSTVNTEAFF; cdr3_nt: TGCGCCAGCAGTTTCCCATCGACGGTGAACACTGAAGCTTTCTTT
v_call: TRBV4-2; d_call: TRBD2; j_call: TRBJ2-5; clone_size: .; cdr3_aa: CASSQDPTSGGQGETQYF; cdr3_nt: TGTGCCAGCAGCCAAGATCCGACTAGCGGGGGCCAGGGGGAGACCCAGTACTTC
v_call: TRBV7-9; d_call: .; j_call: TRBJ1-6; clone_size: .; cdr3_aa: CASSLEQRNSPLHF; cdr3_nt: TGTGCCAGCAGCTTAGAACAAAGGAATTCACCCCTCCACTTT
v_call: TRBV10-3; d_call: .; j_call: TRBJ2-7; clone_size: .; cdr3_aa: CAISESAEGFYEQYF; cdr3_nt: TGTGCCATCAGTGAGTCGGCAGAGGGGTTTTACGAGCAGTACTTC
v_call: TRBV25-1; d_call: TRBD2; j_call: TRBJ2-3; clone_size: .; cdr3_aa: CASTGLAGDTDTQYF; cdr3_nt: TGTGCCAGCACAGGACTAGCGGGGGACACAGATACGCAGTATTTT
v_call: TRBV19; d_call: .; j_call: TRBJ1-5; clone_size: .; cdr3_aa: CASHNRAPQPQHF; cdr3_nt: TGTGCCAGTCACAACAGGGCCCCTCAGCCCCAGCATTTT
v_call: TRBV5-4; d_call: .; j_call: TRBJ2-3; clone_size: .; cdr3_aa: CASTGGGDTQYF; cdr3_nt: TGTGCCAGCACGGGGGGCGGAGATACGCAGTATTTT
v_call: TRBV6-5; d_call: .; j_call: TRBJ2-5; clone_size: .; cdr3_aa: CASSRDLGETQYF; cdr3_nt: TGTGCCAGCAGTAGGGACCTGGGAGAGACCCAGTACTTC
v_call: TRBV21-1; d_call: .; j_call: TRBJ1-4; clone_size: .; cdr3_aa: CASSKSFREWGNEKLFF; cdr3_nt: TGTGCCAGCAGCAAATCTTTCAGGGAATGGGGTAATGAAAAACTGTTTTTT
v_call: TRBV7-9; d_call: .; j_call: TRBJ1-6; clone_size: .; cdr3_aa: CASSSLTHSPLHF; cdr3_nt: TGTGCCAGCAGCTCCCTAACCCATTCACCCCTCCACTTT
v_call: TRBV5-1; d_call: TRBD1; j_call: TRBJ2-1; clone_size: .; cdr3_aa: CASSSQTGQGVNEQFF; cdr3_nt: TGCGCCAGCAGCTCCCAGACGGGACAGGGGGTCAATGAGCAGTTCTTC
v_call: TRBV4-2; d_call: TRBD1; j_call: TRBJ2-1; clone_size: once; cdr3_aa: CASSQSDRGQYNEQFF; cdr3_nt: TGTGCCAGCAGCCAATCGGACAGGGGACAATACAATGAGCAGTTCTTC
v_call: TRBV5-4; d_call: .; j_call: TRBJ2-3; clone_size: .; cdr3_aa: CASSLREGTDTQYF; cdr3_nt: TGTGCCAGCAGCCTCCGAGAGGGGACAGATACGCAGTATTTT
v_call: TRBV2; d_call: .; j_call: TRBJ2-3; clone_size: .; cdr3_aa: CASRESGLTDTQYF; cdr3_nt: TGTGCCAGCAGGGAGAGCGGACTCACAGATACGCAGTATTTT
v_call: TRBV2; d_call: TRBD1; j_call: TRBJ1-2; clone_size: .; cdr3_aa: CASSEQTGADYGYTF; cdr3_nt: TGTGCCAGCAGCGAACAGACAGGGGCGGACTATGGCTACACCTTC
v_call: TRBV5-6; d_call: .; j_call: TRBJ1-4; clone_size: once; cdr3_aa: CASSLYKGRVNEKLFF; cdr3_nt: TGTGCCAGCAGCTTGTATAAGGGGCGAGTGAATGAAAAACTGTTTTTT
v_call: TRBV5-1; d_call: .; j_call: TRBJ2-1; clone_size: .; cdr3_aa: CASSPALQGNEQFF; cdr3_nt: TGCGCCAGCAGCCCGGCCCTACAGGGCAATGAGCAGTTCTTC
v_call: TRBV4-1; d_call: .; j_call: TRBJ2-4; clone_size: few; cdr3_aa: CASSQDSVAKNIQYF; cdr3_nt: TGCGCCAGCAGCCAAGATTCGGTAGCCAAAAACATTCAGTACTTC
v_call: TRBV12-5; d_call: .; j_call: TRBJ1-1; clone_size: .; cdr3_aa: CASGLANLESEAFF; cdr3_nt: TGTGCTAGTGGTTTGGCAAATTTAGAATCTGAAGCTTTCTTT
v_call: TRBV18; d_call: .; j_call: TRBJ1-1; clone_size: .; cdr3_aa: CASSPTPTDTEAFF; cdr3_nt: TGTGCCAGCTCACCAACGCCCACAGACACTGAAGCTTTCTTT
v_call: TRBV6-5; d_call: .; j_call: TRBJ2-7; clone_size: once; cdr3_aa: CASSGIDSGYEQYF; cdr3_nt: TGTGCCAGCAGCGGGATCGACAGTGGCTACGAGCAGTACTTC
v_call: TRBV5-1; d_call: .; j_call: TRBJ2-1; clone_size: .; cdr3_aa: CASSLASDNEQFF; cdr3_nt: TGCGCCAGCAGCTTGGCGTCGGACAATGAGCAGTTCTTC
v_call: TRBV10-2; d_call: .; j_call: TRBJ2-5; clone_size: few; cdr3_aa: CASLGETQYF; cdr3_nt: TGCGCCAGCCTTGGGGAGACCCAGTACTTC
v_call: TRBV27; d_call: .; j_call: TRBJ2-7; clone_size: few; cdr3_aa: CASSLSLAQTYEQYF; cdr3_nt: TGTGCCAGCAGTTTATCGCTAGCGCAGACCTACGAGCAGTACTTC